Below, one TCR beta chain is given with its context. These data are taken from a study of cytomegalovirus exposure and HLA in healthy donors. The CDR3 sequence is 17 residues long. The germline V gene has CDR1 SEHNR and CDR2 FQNEAQ (reference sequence). V lost 4 bases, J lost 3 bases, and 9 bases stayed unmatched. Here immunoSEQ multiplex PCR was the method, and the copy in TCRdb shows in-frame clones only, minus some. The sample has some 320,000 clones, 87% seen once. The chain recombines TRBV7-9 with TRBJ1-2, with TRBD1 identical over 12 bases. The sequencing sample was made of PBMCs. The sequence derives from a woman in her 30s in good health and CMV-seropositive. The CDR3 nucleotides are TGTGCCAGCAGCTCAGGGACAGGGGGCGCGCGGGACTATGGCTACACCTTC. Translated: CASSSGTGGARDYGYTF.